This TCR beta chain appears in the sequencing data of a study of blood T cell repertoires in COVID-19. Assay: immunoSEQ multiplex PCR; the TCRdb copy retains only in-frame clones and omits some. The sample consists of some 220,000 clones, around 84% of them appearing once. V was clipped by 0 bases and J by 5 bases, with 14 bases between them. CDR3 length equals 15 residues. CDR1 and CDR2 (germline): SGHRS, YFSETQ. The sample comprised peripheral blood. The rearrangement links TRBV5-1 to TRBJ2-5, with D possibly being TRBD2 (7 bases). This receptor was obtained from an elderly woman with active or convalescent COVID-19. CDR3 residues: CASSLVAGAGETQYF. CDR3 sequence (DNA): TGCGCCAGCAGCTTGGTCGCGGGGGCGGGGGAGACCCAGTACTTC. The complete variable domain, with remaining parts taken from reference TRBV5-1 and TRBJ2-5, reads KAGVTQTPRYLIKTRGQQVTLSCSPISGHRSVSWYQQTPGQGLQFLFEYFSETQRNKGNFPGRFSGRQFSNSRSEMNVSTLELGDSALYLCASSLVAGAGETQYFGPGTRLLVL.